The sample holds one count of the clone carrying this T cell receptor beta chain. Its antigen is as yet unknown. CDR1 and CDR2 from the germline V gene are SGHNT and YENEEA. Germline trimming cut 5 bases from V and 2 bases from J; bases unmatched to any gene: 6. CDR3 size: 16 residues. This entry comes from a study of shared clonotypes between healthy human individuals. TCRdb's copy holds only in-frame clones and misses some; the assay was immunoSEQ multiplex PCR. The repertoire consists of about 1 million clones, with more than 60% occurring once and the leading ten covering roughly 1.5%. Study-wide results and caveats: Naive subsets, compared against memory subsets, generally had larger estimated richness values.

The origin of this receptor is a man aged 18 to 30 in good health. The chain joins TRBV11-3 to TRBJ2-3, with 11 bases fitting TRBD2. Input material: memory CD4+ T cells sorted from blood. The subset: CD45RA-negative fraction. The DNA of the CDR3 is TGTGCCAGCAGCATAGGGACTAGCGGACTCACAGATACGCAGTATTTT. Residues: CASSIGTSGLTDTQYF.